This T cell receptor beta chain was identified in a study of Graves' ophthalmopathy and Graves' hyperthyroidism. Isolation of PBMCs was performed using over 9.5 ml of fresh peripheral blood. The CDR3 runs to 13 residues. The germline CDR1 and CDR2 sequences are MNHNS and SASEGT. The germline V and J ends were trimmed by 11 bases and 3 bases, with 17 bases remaining between them. Concerning this clonotype itself: The antigen is unknown.

Points from the study as a whole: Blood shared most expanded thyroid clonotypes above 0.001 frequency.

For repertoire sequencing, the TCR beta CDR3 regions were amplified from RNA transcripts. An opening RT-PCR round employed HTBI primers and preceded a second-round multiplex PCR. TCRdb re-called the multiplex PCR reads with MiXCR, one entry per CDR3 protein. The table records about 420,000 distinct CDR3 sequences, around a fifth of them present only once. The sequenced sample was peripheral blood. The clonotype comes from a woman aged 18 to 35 with stable Graves' hyperthyroidism. The chain is built from TRBV6-1 and TRBJ2-7, with TRBD2 as a possible D gene (5 bases). CDR3 in amino acids: CAPDSWMDYEQYF. The CDR3 region has the DNA TGTGCCCCGGACTCGTGGATGGACTACGAGCAGTACTTC.